The rows below give T cell receptor beta chains drawn from one sample of a study of shared clonotypes between healthy human individuals. TCRdb keeps only in-frame clones here, not all; method: immunoSEQ multiplex PCR. Of 550,000 to 700,000 clones listed, around 78% are singletons. Specimen: memory CD4+ T cells sorted from blood. These receptors originate from a young woman in good health. Each CDR3 is given with its conserved first and last residue. Each record gives: V gene, clone size, J gene, D gene, CDR3 DNA, CDR3 protein. The D gene is left open where the match is weak. Clone size is given for some rows only: seen once, a few or many times, or a class if the clone is expanded.

TRBV5-6	few	TRBJ1-5	.	TGTGCCAGCTACCCGACCGGCGGGCCCTATCAGCCCCAGCATTTT	CASYPTGGPYQPQHF
TRBV11-2	.	TRBJ2-7	.	TGTGCCAGCAGTACGGGACACCGAATCGCCTTCTACGAGCAGTACTTC	CASSTGHRIAFYEQYF
TRBV27	.	TRBJ2-3	TRBD2	TGTGCCAGCAGTTTAGGACTAGCGGGAGGAGCAGATACGCAGTATTTT	CASSLGLAGGADTQYF
TRBV4-1	.	TRBJ1-1	.	TGCGCCAGCGGAGGGGGACACTCGAACACTGAAGCTTTCTTT	CASGGGHSNTEAFF
TRBV7-2	few	TRBJ1-1	TRBD1	TGTGCCAGCAGAACAAACAGGGGTTGGGACACTGAAGCTTTCTTT	CASRTNRGWDTEAFF
TRBV27	.	TRBJ2-7	.	TGTGCCAGCAGTCCTACCCGGGAACCGACCTACGAGCAGTACTTC	CASSPTREPTYEQYF
TRBV5-1	few	TRBJ2-7	.	TGCGCCAGCAGCTTGGTCGGGAGCCCGAGCTCCTACGAGCAGTACTTC	CASSLVGSPSSYEQYF
TRBV7-8	.	TRBJ2-6	.	TGTGCCAGCAGCTTATTTGTGGCAGGGAGCACTGGGGCCAACGTCCTGACTTTC	CASSLFVAGSTGANVLTF
TRBV29-1	.	TRBJ1-1	.	TGCAGCGTCTGTAAACAGGGTCGGTTGGGCACTGAAGCTTTCTTT	CSVCKQGRLGTEAFF
TRBV5-1	.	TRBJ2-2	TRBD2	TGCGCCAGCAGCCGGGGGACTAGCGGGAACACCGGGGAGCTGTTTTTT	CASSRGTSGNTGELFF
TRBV28	.	TRBJ2-7	.	TGTGCCAGCATCCTTAGCGGCTCCTACGAGCAGTACTTC	CASILSGSYEQYF
TRBV28	.	TRBJ2-5	TRBD2	TGTGCCACCACGAGCGGGACCCAAGAGACCCAGTACTTC	CATTSGTQETQYF
TRBV11-2	few	TRBJ2-1	TRBD2	TGTGCCAGCAGCTTTAGCGGGGGCTCCTACAATGAGCAGTTCTTC	CASSFSGGSYNEQFF
TRBV27	.	TRBJ2-5	.	TGTGCCAGCAGTCCGAATCAGGGGAGCCAGACCCAGTACTTC	CASSPNQGSQTQYF
TRBV7-3	many	TRBJ2-5	.	TGTGCCAGCAGCCTCGTAGCGGAAGAGACCCAGTACTTC	CASSLVAEETQYF
TRBV5-1	few	TRBJ2-1	.	TGCGCCAGCAGCTTGGACTCGGGCGGTTACAATGAGCAGTTCTTC	CASSLDSGGYNEQFF
TRBV7-2	.	TRBJ2-2	.	TGTGCCAGCAGCTCTAGCAGGGGAGGGCCCTCCGGGGAGCTGTTTTTT	CASSSSRGGPSGELFF
TRBV5-1	.	TRBJ2-5	.	TGCGCCAGCAGCTTTTCCGGGGAAGAGACCCAGTACTTC	CASSFSGEETQYF
TRBV6-5	.	TRBJ1-3	TRBD1	TGTGCCAGCAGTTACAGCAGGGGGCTACCTGGAAACACCATATATTTT	CASSYSRGLPGNTIYF
TRBV19	.	TRBJ2-7	.	TGTGCCAGTAGCCAAAGGTTGGGCGGGGACTCCTACGAGCAGTACTTC	CASSQRLGGDSYEQYF
TRBV28	.	TRBJ2-1	.	TGTGCCAGCAGTCCCCCTTTAAATCGCGTCTACAATGAGCAGTTCTTC	CASSPPLNRVYNEQFF
TRBV11-2	.	TRBJ2-7	TRBD1	TGTGCCAGCAGCCTGGGACAGGGGCTGCTCTCCTACGAGCAGTACTTC	CASSLGQGLLSYEQYF
TRBV2	.	TRBJ1-4	TRBD1	TGTGCCAGCGAACGGGGACAGCCTAATGAAAAACTGTTTTTT	CASERGQPNEKLFF
TRBV28	.	TRBJ1-2	.	TGTGCCAGCAGCCTTCAGCGGGGCTACACCTTC	CASSLQRGYTF
TRBV7-9	few	TRBJ2-2	.	TGTGCCAGCAGCCCTAACAGAAACACCGGGGAGCTGTTTTTT	CASSPNRNTGELFF
TRBV5-4	.	TRBJ2-7	.	TGTGCCAGCAGCCGAGGCCCCTACGAGCAGTACTTC	CASSRGPYEQYF
TRBV10-1	.	TRBJ2-1	TRBD1	TGCGCCAGCAGTGAGGGGCCAGGGGGTAGGGACAATGAGCAGTTCTTC	CASSEGPGGRDNEQFF
TRBV25-1	.	TRBJ2-4	TRBD1	TGTGCCAGCAGCGGGACAGGAGAAGCCAAAAACATTCAGTACTTC	CASSGTGEAKNIQYF
TRBV9	.	TRBJ2-7	.	TGTGCCAGCAGCGTAGGAGGGAGTGGTTACGAGCAGTACTTC	CASSVGGSGYEQYF
TRBV4-2	.	TRBJ2-3	.	TGTGCCAGCAGCCCCATAAACGGGCGAGGGATCACAGATACGCAGTATTTT	CASSPINGRGITDTQYF
TRBV28	few	TRBJ2-7	TRBD2	TGTGCCAGCAGGGTGGGACTAGGTCCCTACGAGCAGTACTTC	CASRVGLGPYEQYF
TRBV5-1	.	TRBJ2-1	TRBD2	TGCGCCAGCAGACGACTAGCGGGAGCGGGCAATGAGCAGTTCTTC	CASRRLAGAGNEQFF
TRBV18	.	TRBJ2-4	TRBD2	TGTGCCAGCTCAAATAGCGGGAGAGACACTCAGTACTTC	CASSNSGRDTQYF
TRBV29-1	.	TRBJ1-3	.	TGCAGCGTGCCGGGGGCGGCGGGAAACACCATATATTTT	CSVPGAAGNTIYF
TRBV7-6	.	TRBJ2-1	.	TGTGCCAGCAGCTTAGTTCCCGGGACTCCTGAATTTGCTGAGCAGTTCTTC	CASSLVPGTPEFAEQFF
TRBV28	.	TRBJ2-5	TRBD1	TGTGCCAGCAGCACGGGACAGGGCACGTGGGAGACCCAGTACTTC	CASSTGQGTWETQYF
TRBV11-2	.	TRBJ2-1	TRBD1	TGTGCCAGCAGCCGACAGGGGGTGAATGAGCAGTTCTTC	CASSRQGVNEQFF
TRBV7-3	.	TRBJ2-3	.	TGTGCCAGCAGCTTAGGGAGCGTGCGGGGAGATACGCAGTATTTT	CASSLGSVRGDTQYF
TRBV15	.	TRBJ2-1	TRBD2	TGTGCCACCAGCAGAGATTCTTTTTATCAGGGACTAGCGTCCAATGAGCAGTTCTTC	CATSRDSFYQGLASNEQFF
TRBV9	.	TRBJ2-1	.	TGTGCCAGCAGCCCAGGGGCGGGGCCGAGCTCCTACAATGAGCAGTTCTTC	CASSPGAGPSSYNEQFF
TRBV14	few	TRBJ2-7	TRBD1	TGTGCCAGCAGACTACAGGGGGCCTACGAGCAGTACTTC	CASRLQGAYEQYF
TRBV25-1	few	TRBJ2-2	TRBD2	TGTGCCAGCAGACTAGCGGGCAGCACCGGGGAGCTGTTTTTT	CASRLAGSTGELFF
TRBV5-1	.	TRBJ1-1	.	TGCGCCAGCAGCTTGGGGGTGACAGTGACTGAAGCTTTCTTT	CASSLGVTVTEAFF
TRBV5-4	.	TRBJ2-7	TRBD1	TGTGCCAGCAGCTTGGGAAGACAGGGTAACGAGCAGTACTTC	CASSLGRQGNEQYF
TRBV14	.	TRBJ1-1	.	TGTGCCAGCAGCCCCTTGGATCGTAGGGGGGGGTTGGCTTTCTTT	CASSPLDRRGGLAFF
TRBV15	.	TRBJ1-3	.	TGTGCCACCAGCCCGTTCTCCCCAACATCTGGAAACACCATATATTTT	CATSPFSPTSGNTIYF
TRBV5-6	once	TRBJ1-2	TRBD1	TGTGCCAGCAGCAGGGGACAGGGTGACTATGGCTACACCTTC	CASSRGQGDYGYTF
TRBV2	many	TRBJ2-5	.	TGTGCCAGCAGTTTGACCAGGCAATACGAAGAGACCCAGTACTTC	CASSLTRQYEETQYF
TRBV27	.	TRBJ2-5	TRBD1	TGTGCCAGCAGTGGGGACAGGGGACGGCTCCAAGAGACCCAGTACTTC	CASSGDRGRLQETQYF
TRBV19	.	TRBJ2-7	.	TGTGCCAGTAGTGTGACCGGGACATTGTCCTACGAGCAGTACTTC	CASSVTGTLSYEQYF
TRBV28	.	TRBJ2-7	.	TGTGCCAGCAGTTTTCCTGGACCCAAACGGGAGCAGTACTTC	CASSFPGPKREQYF
TRBV5-4	.	TRBJ2-1	TRBD2	TGTGCCAGCAGCTTGGGTAGCGGGAGGTGGGTTGAGCAGTTCTTC	CASSLGSGRWVEQFF
TRBV27	many	TRBJ2-7	.	TGTGCCAGCAGCAGGGACCTCTTTCGAACCTACGAGCAGTACTTC	CASSRDLFRTYEQYF
TRBV5-4	.	TRBJ2-7	TRBD2	TGTGCCAGCAGCCCCTCGGGACTAGTTCTCGGCGAGCAGTACTTC	CASSPSGLVLGEQYF
TRBV18	.	TRBJ1-1	.	TGTGCCAGCTCACGAATAGAAGGGTCCAACACTGAAGCTTTCTTT	CASSRIEGSNTEAFF
TRBV4-1	.	TRBJ2-5	TRBD2	TGCGCCAGCAGCCTGGGGGGCGGGAGGGCCAGGGAAGAGACCCAGTACTTC	CASSLGGGRAREETQYF
TRBV20-1	few	TRBJ2-7	.	TGCAGTGCTAGTCCAGGGCCCGAGCAGTACTTC	CSASPGPEQYF
TRBV29-1	.	TRBJ2-5	.	TGCAGCGTTCAGGAGGGCCTAGCACCGCAAGAGACCCAGTACTTC	CSVQEGLAPQETQYF
TRBV9	.	TRBJ1-2	TRBD1	TGTGCCAGCAGCCCAGACAGGGGGCGTATTCCTTACTATGGCTACACCTTC	CASSPDRGRIPYYGYTF